The clone carrying this TCR beta chain was counted once. No antigen is known for it. From germline, CDR1 is KGHSH and CDR2 LQKENI. The CDR3 runs 14 residues. Between the trimmed V and J ends, which lost 0 bases and 5 bases, there was a span of 7 bases. These data come from a study of identical twins. A universal primer site came from template switching; cDNA carried unique molecular identifiers. TCRdb ran MiXCR on the 5' RACE reads and lists one entry per CDR3 protein. The sample includes 400,000 to 500,000 distinct CDR3 sequences, roughly 20% of them seen just once. Study-wide results and caveats: Insertion counts were lower in abundant cord blood beta clonotypes, a trend that memory repertoires did not show.

The V and J genes are TRBV18 and TRBJ2-2, with unresolved D. The sequence came from a man between 45 and 60 years old in good health. The sequencing input was naive T cells sorted from blood. CDR3 sequence reads: CASSPPSRTGELFF. The CDR3 bases are TGTGCCAGCTCACCACCAAGTAGAACCGGGGAGCTGTTTTTT.